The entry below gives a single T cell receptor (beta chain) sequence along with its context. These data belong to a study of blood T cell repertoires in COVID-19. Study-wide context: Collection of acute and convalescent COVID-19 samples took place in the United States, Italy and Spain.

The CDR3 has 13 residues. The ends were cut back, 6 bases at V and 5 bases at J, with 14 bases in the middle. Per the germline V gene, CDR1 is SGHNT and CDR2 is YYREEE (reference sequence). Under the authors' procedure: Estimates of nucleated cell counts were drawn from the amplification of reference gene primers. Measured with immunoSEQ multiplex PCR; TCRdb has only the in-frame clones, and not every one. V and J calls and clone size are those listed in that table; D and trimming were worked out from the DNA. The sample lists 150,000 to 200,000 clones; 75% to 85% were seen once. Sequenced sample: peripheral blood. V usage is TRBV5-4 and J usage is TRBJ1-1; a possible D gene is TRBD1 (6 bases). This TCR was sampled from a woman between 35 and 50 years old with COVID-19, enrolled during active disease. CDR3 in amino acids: CASIKGGGTEAFF. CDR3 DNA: TGTGCCAGCATCAAGGGGGGAGGGACTGAAGCTTTCTTT. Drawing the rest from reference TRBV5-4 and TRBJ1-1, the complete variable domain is ETGVTQSPTHLIKTRGQQVTLRCSSQSGHNTVSWYQQALGQGPQFIFQYYREEENGRGNFPPRFSGLQFPNYSSELNVNALELDDSALYLCASIKGGGTEAFFGQGTRLTVV.